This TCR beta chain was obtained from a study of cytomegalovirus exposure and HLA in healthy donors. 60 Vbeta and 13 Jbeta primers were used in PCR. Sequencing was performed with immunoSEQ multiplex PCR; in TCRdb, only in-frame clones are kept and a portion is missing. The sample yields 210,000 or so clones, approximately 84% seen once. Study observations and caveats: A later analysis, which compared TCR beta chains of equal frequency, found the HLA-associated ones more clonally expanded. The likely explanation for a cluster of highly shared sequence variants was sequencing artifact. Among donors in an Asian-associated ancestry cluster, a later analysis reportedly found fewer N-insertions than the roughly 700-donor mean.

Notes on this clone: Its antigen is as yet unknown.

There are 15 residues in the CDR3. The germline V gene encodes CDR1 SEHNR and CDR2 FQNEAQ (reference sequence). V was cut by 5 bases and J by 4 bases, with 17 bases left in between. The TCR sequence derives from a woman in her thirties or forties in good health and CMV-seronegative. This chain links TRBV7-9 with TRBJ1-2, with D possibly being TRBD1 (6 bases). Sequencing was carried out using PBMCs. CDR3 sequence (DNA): TGTGCCAGCAGCGGATCCATGGACAGTATCTATGGCTACACCTTC. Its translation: CASSGSMDSIYGYTF.